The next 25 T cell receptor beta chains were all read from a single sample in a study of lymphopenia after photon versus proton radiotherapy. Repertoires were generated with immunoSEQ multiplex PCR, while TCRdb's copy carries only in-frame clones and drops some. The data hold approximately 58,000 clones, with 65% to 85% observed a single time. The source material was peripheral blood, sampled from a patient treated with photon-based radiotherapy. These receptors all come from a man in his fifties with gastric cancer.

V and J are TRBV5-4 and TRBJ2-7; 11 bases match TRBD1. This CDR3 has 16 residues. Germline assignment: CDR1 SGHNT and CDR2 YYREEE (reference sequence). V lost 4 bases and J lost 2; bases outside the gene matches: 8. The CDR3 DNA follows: TGTGCCAGCAGCAGGGACAGGGGGACGCTCCCCTACGAGCAGTACTTC. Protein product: CASSRDRGTLPYEQYF.

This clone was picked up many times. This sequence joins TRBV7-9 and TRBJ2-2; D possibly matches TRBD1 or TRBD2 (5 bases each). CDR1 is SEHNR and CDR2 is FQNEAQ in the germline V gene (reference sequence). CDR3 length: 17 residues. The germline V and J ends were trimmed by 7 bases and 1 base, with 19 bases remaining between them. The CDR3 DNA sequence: TGTGCCAGCAACCACCTCCGGGGCCAGGAGAACACCGGGGAGCTGTTTTTT. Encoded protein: CASNHLRGQENTGELFF.

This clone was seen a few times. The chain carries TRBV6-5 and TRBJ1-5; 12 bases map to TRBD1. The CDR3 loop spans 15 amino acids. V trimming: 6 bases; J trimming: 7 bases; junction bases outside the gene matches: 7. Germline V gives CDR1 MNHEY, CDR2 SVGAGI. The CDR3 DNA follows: TGTGCCAGCAGCCCGGGACAGGGGGCACGGCAGCCCCAGCATTTT. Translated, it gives CASSPGQGARQPQHF.

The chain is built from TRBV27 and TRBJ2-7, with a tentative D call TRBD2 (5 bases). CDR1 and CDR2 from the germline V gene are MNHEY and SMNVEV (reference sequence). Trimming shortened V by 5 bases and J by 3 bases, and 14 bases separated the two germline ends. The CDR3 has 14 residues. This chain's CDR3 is CASSLTRSGYEQYF. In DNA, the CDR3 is TGTGCCAGCAGTCTAACTAGATCGGGCTACGAGCAGTACTTC.

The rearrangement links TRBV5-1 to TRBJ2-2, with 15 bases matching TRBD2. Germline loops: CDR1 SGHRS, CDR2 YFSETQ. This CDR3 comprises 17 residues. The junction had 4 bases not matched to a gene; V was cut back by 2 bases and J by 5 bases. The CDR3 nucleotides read TGCGCCAGCAGCTTCGTGGGACTAGCGGGAGGAACCGGGGAGCTGTTTTTT. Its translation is CASSFVGLAGGTGELFF. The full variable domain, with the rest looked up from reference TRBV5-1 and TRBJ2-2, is KAGVTQTPRYLIKTRGQQVTLSCSPISGHRSVSWYQQTPGQGLQFLFEYFSETQRNKGNFPGRFSGRQFSNSRSEMNVSTLELGDSALYLCASSFVGLAGGTGELFFGEGSRLTVL.

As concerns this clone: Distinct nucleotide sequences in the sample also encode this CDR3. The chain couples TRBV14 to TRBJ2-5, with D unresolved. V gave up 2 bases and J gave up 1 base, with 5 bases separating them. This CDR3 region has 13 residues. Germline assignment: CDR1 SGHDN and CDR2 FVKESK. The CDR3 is CASSQNSQETQYF. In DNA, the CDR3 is TGTGCCAGCAGCCAAAACAGCCAAGAGACCCAGTACTTC.

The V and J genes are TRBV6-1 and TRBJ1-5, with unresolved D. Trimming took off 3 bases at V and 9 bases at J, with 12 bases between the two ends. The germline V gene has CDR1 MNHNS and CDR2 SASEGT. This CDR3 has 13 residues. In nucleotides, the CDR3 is TGTGCCAGCAGTGACAGTTGGGTGGGGCCCCAGCATTTT. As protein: CASSDSWVGPQHF.

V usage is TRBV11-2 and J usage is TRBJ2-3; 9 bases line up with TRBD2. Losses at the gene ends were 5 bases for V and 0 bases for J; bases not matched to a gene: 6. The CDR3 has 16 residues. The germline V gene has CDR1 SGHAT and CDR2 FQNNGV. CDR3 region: CASSLLAGSSTDTQYF. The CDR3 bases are TGTGCCAGCAGCCTTCTAGCGGGGTCTAGCACAGATACGCAGTATTTT.

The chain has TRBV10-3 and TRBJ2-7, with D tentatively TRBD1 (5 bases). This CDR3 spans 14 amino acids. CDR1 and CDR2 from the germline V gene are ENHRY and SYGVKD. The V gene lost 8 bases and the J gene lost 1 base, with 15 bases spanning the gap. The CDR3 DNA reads TGTGCCATCCGACGTGAGGACAAGTCCTACGAGCAGTACTTC. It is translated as CAIRREDKSYEQYF.

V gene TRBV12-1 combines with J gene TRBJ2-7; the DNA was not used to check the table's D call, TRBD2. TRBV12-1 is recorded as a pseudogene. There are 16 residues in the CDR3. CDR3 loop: CASSFPGLAGGYEQYF. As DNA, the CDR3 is TGTGCCAGCAGCTTCCCGGGACTAGCGGGAGGGTACGAGCAGTACTTC.

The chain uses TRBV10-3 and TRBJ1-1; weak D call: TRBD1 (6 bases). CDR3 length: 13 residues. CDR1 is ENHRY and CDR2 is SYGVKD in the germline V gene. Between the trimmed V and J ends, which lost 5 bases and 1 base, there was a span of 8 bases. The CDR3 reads CAISLQGNTEAFF. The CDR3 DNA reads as TGTGCCATCAGTTTACAGGGGAACACTGAAGCTTTCTTT.

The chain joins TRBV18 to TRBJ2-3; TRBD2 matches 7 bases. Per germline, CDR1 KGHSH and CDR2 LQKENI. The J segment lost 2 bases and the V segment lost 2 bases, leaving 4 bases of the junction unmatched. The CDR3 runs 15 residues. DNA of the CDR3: TGTGCCAGCTCACCAACTAGCGAGTTCACAGATACGCAGTATTTT. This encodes CASSPTSEFTDTQYF.

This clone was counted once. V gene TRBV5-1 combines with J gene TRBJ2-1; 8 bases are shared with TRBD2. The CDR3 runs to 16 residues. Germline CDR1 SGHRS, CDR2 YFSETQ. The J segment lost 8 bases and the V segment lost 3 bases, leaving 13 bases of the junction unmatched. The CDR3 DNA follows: TGCGCCAGCAGCTCACTGGGTAGCGGGATCGTGGATGAGCAGTTCTTC. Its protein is CASSSLGSGIVDEQFF.

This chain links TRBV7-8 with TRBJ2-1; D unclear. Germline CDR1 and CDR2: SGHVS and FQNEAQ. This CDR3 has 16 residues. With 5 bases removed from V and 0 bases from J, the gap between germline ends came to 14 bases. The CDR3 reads CASSPRLGGSYNEQFF. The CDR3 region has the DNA TGTGCCAGCAGCCCTAGACTGGGTGGCTCCTACAATGAGCAGTTCTTC.

CDR3: CASSEGNEAFF. DNA for the CDR3: TGCGCCAGCAGTGAGGGAAATGAAGCTTTCTTT. The rearrangement joins TRBV10-2 to TRBJ1-1; D is ambiguous. The germline V gene encodes CDR1 WSHSY and CDR2 SAAADI. The CDR3 has 11 amino acids. The V end was cut by 2 bases, the J end by 7 bases, with 5 bases between.

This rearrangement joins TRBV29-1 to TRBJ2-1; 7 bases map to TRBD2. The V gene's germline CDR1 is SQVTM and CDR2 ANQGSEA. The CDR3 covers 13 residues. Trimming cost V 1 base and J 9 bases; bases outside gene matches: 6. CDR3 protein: CSVEGGGAGEQFF. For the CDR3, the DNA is TGCAGCGTTGAAGGGGGAGGGGCGGGTGAGCAGTTCTTC.

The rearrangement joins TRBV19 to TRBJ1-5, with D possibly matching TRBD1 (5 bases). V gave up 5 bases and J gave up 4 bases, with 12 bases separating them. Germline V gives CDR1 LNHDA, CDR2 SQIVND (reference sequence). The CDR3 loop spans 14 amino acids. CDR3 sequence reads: CASSLRQSNQPQHF. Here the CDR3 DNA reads TGTGCCAGTAGTTTAAGACAGTCTAATCAGCCCCAGCATTTT.

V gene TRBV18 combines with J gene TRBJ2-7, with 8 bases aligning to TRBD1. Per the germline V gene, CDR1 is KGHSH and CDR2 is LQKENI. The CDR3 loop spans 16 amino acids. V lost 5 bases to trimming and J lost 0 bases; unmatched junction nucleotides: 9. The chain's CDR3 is CASSSSGTGSSYEQYF. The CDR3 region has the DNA TGTGCCAGCTCATCCTCCGGGACAGGTAGCTCCTACGAGCAGTACTTC.

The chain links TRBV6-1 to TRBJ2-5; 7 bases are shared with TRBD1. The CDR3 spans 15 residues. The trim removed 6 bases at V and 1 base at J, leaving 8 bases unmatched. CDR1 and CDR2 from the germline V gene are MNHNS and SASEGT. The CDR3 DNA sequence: TGTGCCAGCAGGAAACAGGGGACGTTCCAAGAGACCCAGTACTTC. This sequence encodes CASRKQGTFQETQYF.

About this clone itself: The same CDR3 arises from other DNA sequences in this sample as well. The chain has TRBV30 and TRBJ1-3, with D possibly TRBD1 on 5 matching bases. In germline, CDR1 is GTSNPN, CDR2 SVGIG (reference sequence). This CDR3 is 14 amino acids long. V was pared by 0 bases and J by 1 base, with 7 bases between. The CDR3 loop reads CAWSVGTSGNTIYF. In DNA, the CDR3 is TGTGCCTGGAGTGTCGGGACGTCTGGAAACACCATATATTTT.

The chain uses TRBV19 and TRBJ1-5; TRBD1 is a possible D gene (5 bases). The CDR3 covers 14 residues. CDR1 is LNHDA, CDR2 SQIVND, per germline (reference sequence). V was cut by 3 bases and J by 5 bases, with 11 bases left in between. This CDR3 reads CASSIQTGYQPQHF. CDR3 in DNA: TGTGCCAGTAGTATCCAAACAGGATATCAGCCCCAGCATTTT.

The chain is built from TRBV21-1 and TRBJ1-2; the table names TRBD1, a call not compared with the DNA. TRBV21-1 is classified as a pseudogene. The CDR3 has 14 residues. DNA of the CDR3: TGTGCCAGCCGAGGCCTCAGACAGGGGTTGGGCTACACCTTC. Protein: CASRGLRQGLGYTF.

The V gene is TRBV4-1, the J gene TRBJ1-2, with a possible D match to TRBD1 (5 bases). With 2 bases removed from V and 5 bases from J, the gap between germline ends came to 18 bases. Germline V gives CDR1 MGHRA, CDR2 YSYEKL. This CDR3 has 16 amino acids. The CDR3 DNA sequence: TGCGCCAGCAGCCAACCTACCGCCAGCCGGGGGTATGGCTACACCTTC. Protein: CASSQPTASRGYGYTF.

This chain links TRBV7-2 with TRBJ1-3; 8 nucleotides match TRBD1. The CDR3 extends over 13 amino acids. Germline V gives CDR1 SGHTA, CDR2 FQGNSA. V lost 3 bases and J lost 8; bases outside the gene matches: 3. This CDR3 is CASSFDRGDTIYF. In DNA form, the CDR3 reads TGTGCCAGCAGCTTTGACAGGGGTGACACCATATATTTT.

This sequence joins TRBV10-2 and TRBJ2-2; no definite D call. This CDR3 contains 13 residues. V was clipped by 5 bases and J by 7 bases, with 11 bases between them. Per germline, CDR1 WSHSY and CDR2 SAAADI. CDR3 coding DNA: TGCGCCAGCAGTCACCAAAGATACGGGGAGCTGTTTTTT. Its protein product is CASSHQRYGELFF.